The 10 T cell receptor beta chains listed next were all sequenced from one sample in a study of post-analysis software for immune sequencing data. The study, taken as a whole, reports: The five TRBV segments detected at higher frequency in patients than in controls included TRBV5-6, TRBV5-1 and TRBV20-1.

Their antigens remain unidentified. Tagging with unique molecular identifiers was a feature of the TCR beta cDNA libraries. TCRdb re-derived calls from the PCR reads in MiXCR, one entry per CDR3 protein. Found here are about 820,000 distinct CDR3 sequences, approximately 57% of them singletons; the top ten hold around 4.5%. The sequencing input was blood. The receptors derive from a girl aged 5 to 17 with multiple sclerosis.

The genes are TRBV7-2 and TRBJ1-5; D perhaps matches TRBD1 (6 bases). The CDR3 has 17 residues. CDR1 and CDR2 from the germline V gene are SGHTA and FQGNSA. The ends were cut back, 5 bases at V and 1 base at J, with 18 bases in the middle. CDR3 in DNA: TGTGCCAGCAGCCCCCGAACAGGGTCGAGGAGCAATCAGCCCCAGCATTTT. It specifies CASSPRTGSRSNQPQHF.

This clonotype occurred a few times. The V call is TRBV7-2, the J call TRBJ1-2, with a tentative D call TRBD1 (5 bases). Between the trimmed V and J ends, which lost 5 bases and 0 bases, there was a span of 16 bases. Germline CDR1 is SGHTA and CDR2 is FQGNSA. The CDR3 length is 16 residues. The DNA for the CDR3 is TGTGCCAGCAGCATATCCGGGACGCTCGCTAACTATGGCTACACCTTC. Translation: CASSISGTLANYGYTF.

This clonotype has just a few counts. The J gene is TRBJ2-6, the V gene TRBV12-3 or TRBV12-4, with 9 bases that match TRBD1. Trimming took 10 bases from V and 0 from J; bases not matched to a gene: 16. This CDR3 region has 19 residues. The CDR3 loop is CATRGTGPLSSSGANVLTF. The CDR3, as DNA: TGTGCCACAAGGGGGACAGGGCCCTTGTCTAGCTCTGGGGCCAACGTCCTGACTTTC.

This rearrangement joins TRBV20-1 to TRBJ2-7, with TRBD1 identical over 8 bases. There are 18 residues in the CDR3. After removal of 2 bases from V and 0 bases from J, the junction contained 15 bases not matched to a gene. The V gene's germline CDR1 is DFQATT and CDR2 SNEGSKA (reference sequence). The CDR3 bases are TGCAGTGCTAGACCAGGGCCCCCGGGACAGGAGAGCTCCTACGAGCAGTACTTC. This translates into CSARPGPPGQESSYEQYF.

This clonotype was detected only a few times. The rearrangement joins TRBV29-1 to TRBJ2-5; no clear D gene. Germline assignment: CDR1 SQVTM and CDR2 ANQGSEA. The ends were cut back, 8 bases at V and 0 bases at J, with 13 bases in the middle. CDR3 length equals 13 residues. The CDR3, as DNA: TGCAGCAATAAGCTTGGCGACCAAGAGACCCAGTACTTC. Encoded protein: CSNKLGDQETQYF.

This clonotype came up many times. The rearrangement links TRBV4-1 to TRBJ2-4, with D possibly TRBD1 on 6 matching bases. The CDR3 is 16 residues long. Trimming pared 4 bases from V and 0 bases from J, leaving 13 bases between. Germline V gene sequence: CDR1 MGHRA, CDR2 YSYEKL. The CDR3 region has the DNA TGCGCCAGCAGCCCCGGGCAGGGGTTAGCCAAAAACATTCAGTACTTC. As protein: CASSPGQGLAKNIQYF.

The chain has TRBV4-1 and TRBJ2-5; no clear D gene. The CDR3 is 15 residues long. The germline gives CDR1 MGHRA, CDR2 YSYEKL. V was trimmed by 1 base and J by 4 bases, leaving 13 bases between them. For the CDR3, the DNA is TGCGCCAGCAGCCAAGCGCCGTTTGTTGGAGAGACCCAGTACTTC. Translating it yields CASSQAPFVGETQYF.

The J gene is TRBJ2-1, the V gene TRBV29-1; 7 bases map to TRBD2. This CDR3 is 15 amino acids long. V gave up 8 bases and J gave up 8 bases; unmatched junction bases: 18. Germline loops: CDR1 SQVTM, CDR2 ANQGSEA. In DNA, the CDR3 is TGCAGCTTCACGTACTGGGCCAGCGGGAAGGATGAGCAGTTCTTC. Translating it yields CSFTYWASGKDEQFF.

This clonotype appeared once. The chain employs TRBV20-1 and TRBJ2-1, with D maybe TRBD2 (7 bases). CDR3 length equals 14 residues. Deletions cut 5 bases from V and 0 bases from J, with 11 bases between. From germline, CDR1 is DFQATT and CDR2 SNEGSKA (reference sequence). This CDR3 is CSAERGGSYNEQFF. CDR3 nucleotides: TGCAGTGCTGAGAGGGGGGGCTCCTACAATGAGCAGTTCTTC.

This clonotype was seen once. The V gene is TRBV10-3, the J gene TRBJ2-5; 9 bases are a match to TRBD1. Trimming took 3 bases from V and 3 from J; bases not matched to a gene: 26. Germline V gene lookup returns CDR1 ENHRY and CDR2 SYGVKD. This CDR3 is built from 22 residues. CDR3 nucleotides: TGTGCCATCAGTGACCCTCACGCCGGGACAGGGTTTAAGCGGATGGGTAAAGAGACCCAGTACTTC. It specifies CAISDPHAGTGFKRMGKETQYF.